Below are 2 T cell receptor beta chains sequenced from a single sample in a study of regulatory T cells in long-lasting Graves disease. Time point reported: newly diagnosed GD, antithyroid drugs for less than 3 months. PBMCs provided the RNA from which the TCR library was made. Sequencing libraries for TCR beta were prepared with iRepertoire HTBI primers and Arm-PCR of CDR3 regions. TCRdb fed the multiplex PCR reads into MiXCR, producing one record per CDR3 protein. The sample records 200,000 to 250,000 distinct CDR3 sequences, roughly 20% being singletons. The sample was also linked to a second study, of T cells in Graves' hyperthyroidism and ophthalmopathy.

Sequenced here: peripheral blood mononuclear cells (PBMCs), sampled at new diagnosis, from a patient treated with antithyroid drugs. Receptors originate from a woman in her twenties or thirties with Graves disease.

The table lists this clonotype with many counts. CDR3 in amino acids: CASTSRRVGGYTF. As DNA, the CDR3 is TGTGCCAGCACCTCGCGGAGGGTTGGAGGCTACACCTTC. This sequence joins TRBV28 and TRBJ1-2, with D unclear. The V gene lost 7 bases and the J gene lost 8 bases, with 17 bases spanning the gap. Germline CDR1 is MDHEN and CDR2 is SYDVKM. The CDR3 has 13 residues.

This clonotype was observed at least ten times. The chain combines TRBV29-1 with TRBJ2-5, with D perhaps TRBD1 (8 bases). Germline assignment: CDR1 SQVTM and CDR2 ANQGSEA. This CDR3 spans 16 amino acids. V gave up 7 bases and J gave up 2 bases, with 23 bases separating them. The CDR3: CSARGVRTGRQETQYF. CDR3 nucleotide sequence: TGCAGCGCCCGGGGGGTCAGGACAGGGCGTCAAGAGACCCAGTACTTC.